The 8 T cell receptor beta chains below all came from one sample that was sequenced in a study of human T cells and chemical hapten exposure. A single record per CDR3 protein comes from TCRdb applying MiXCR to the RACE reads. The profile shows over 55,000 distinct CDR3 sequences, around 10% of them singletons. Time point indicated: pre-sensitization, week 0. Treatment: therapeutic diphenylcyclopropenone sensitization with weekly scalp DPC. The source material was whole blood, sampled in connection with sensitization to the hapten diphenylcyclopropenone (DPC). The receptors here all came from a man in his forties with alopecia areata. Some clones in this sample may be carry-over from other donors' samples.

The gene calls are TRBV6-2 or TRBV6-3 and TRBJ1-1; D is unclear. This CDR3 contains 15 residues. Trimming took 4 bases from V and 4 from J, leaving 16 bases between them. Looked up from germline, CDR1 is MNHEY and CDR2 is SVGEGT. The CDR3, as DNA: TGTGCCAGCAGTTTCGTACGGCCGTCGATCACTGAAGCTTTCTTT. The encoded protein is CASSFVRPSITEAFF.

Ten or more counts support this clonotype. The chain links TRBV27 to TRBJ1-2; 9 nucleotides align to TRBD1. V lost 8 bases, J lost 2 bases, and 3 bases stayed unmatched. Germline V gene sequence: CDR1 MNHEY, CDR2 SMNVEV (reference sequence). The CDR3 totals 13 residues. The chain's CDR3 is CASRGQGNYGYTF. The CDR3 DNA reads as TGTGCCAGCCGAGGACAGGGGAACTATGGCTACACCTTC.

The chain has TRBV9 and TRBJ2-3; D is perhaps TRBD1 (6 bases). The CDR3 is 15 amino acids. The ends were cut back, 5 bases at V and 3 bases at J, with 16 bases in the middle. In germline, CDR1 is SGDLS, CDR2 YYNGEE. CDR3 region: CASSAGTIATDTQYF. In nucleotides, the CDR3 is TGTGCCAGCAGTGCAGGGACAATTGCGACAGATACGCAGTATTTT.

This clonotype was seen at least ten times. This chain connects TRBV12-3 or TRBV12-4 to TRBJ1-5; D is unclear. This CDR3 contains 14 residues. Trimming cost V 6 bases and J 0 bases, with 9 bases left between them. In nucleotides, the CDR3 is TGTGCCAGCAGCCTCTCCAGTAGCAATCAGCCCCAGCATTTT. Its protein is CASSLSSSNQPQHF.

V is TRBV4-1 and J is TRBJ1-3; unclear D gene. Trimming shortened V by 2 bases and J by 3 bases, and 2 bases separated the two germline ends. The CDR3 totals 12 residues. Germline V gene sequence: CDR1 MGHRA, CDR2 YSYEKL. The CDR3 region is CASSQSGNTIYF. The CDR3 region has the DNA TGCGCCAGCAGCCAAAGTGGAAACACCATATATTTT.

This clonotype was seen many times. This rearrangement joins TRBV27 to TRBJ2-1; D is perhaps TRBD1 (5 bases). Germline assignment: CDR1 MNHEY and CDR2 SMNVEV (reference sequence). The CDR3 is 13 amino acids. V lost 5 bases and J 7 bases, leaving 12 bases between the germline ends. This CDR3 reads CASSPRTLNEQFF. In DNA form, the CDR3 reads TGTGCCAGCAGTCCCCGGACACTAAATGAGCAGTTCTTC.

This clonotype was recorded many times. The chain combines TRBV20-1 with TRBJ2-7; the D is unclear. Germline lookup yields CDR1 DFQATT and CDR2 SNEGSKA (reference sequence). The germline V and J ends were trimmed by 7 bases and 0 bases, with 10 bases remaining between them. The CDR3 has 12 amino acids. The CDR3 protein is CSVRLSSYEQYF. The CDR3 coding sequence is TGCAGTGTTAGGCTGAGCTCCTACGAGCAGTACTTC.

The table lists this clonotype with many counts. The J gene is TRBJ2-1, the V gene TRBV28; 11 bases are shared with TRBD2. This CDR3 spans 12 amino acids. Germline trimming cut 10 bases from V and 11 bases from J; bases unmatched to any gene: 7. Looked up from germline, CDR1 is MDHEN and CDR2 is SYDVKM. The CDR3 is CAINSGRGKQFF. Here the CDR3 DNA reads TGTGCCATTAATAGCGGGAGGGGCAAGCAGTTCTTC.